This T cell receptor beta chain was captured by sequencing in a study of blood T cell repertoires in COVID-19. Study-wide background: Both acute and convalescent COVID-19 samples were obtained from the United States, Italy and Spain.

Germline loops: CDR1 DFQATT, CDR2 SNEGSKA (reference sequence). V lost 3 bases, J lost 4 bases, and 15 bases lay in between. The CDR3 is 15 amino acids. The method was immunoSEQ multiplex PCR; TCRdb's version includes in-frame clones alone and lacks a portion of them. The sample holds roughly 160,000 clones, 75% to 90% seen once. The source of this sequence is a woman aged 60 to 75 with acute or convalescent COVID-19. This chain uses TRBV20-1 with TRBJ2-2, with TRBD1 as a possible D gene (6 bases). The sequenced sample was peripheral blood. The CDR3 here is CSASNQGLSTGELFF. CDR3 in DNA: TGCAGTGCTAGTAATCAGGGGTTGAGCACCGGGGAGCTGTTTTTT.